This T cell receptor beta chain emerged from a study of blood T cells in healthy people across ages. Study-level points and caveats: Lack of knowledge of donor CMV status possibly confounded expanded clonotype changes.

As regards this clonotype: The antigen is unknown.

Together with a sample-barcoded 5' primer, a J-beta primer mix was included in a second PCR lasting roughly 6 to 12 cycles. TCRdb reanalysed the 5' RACE reads using MiXCR and keeps one entry per CDR3 protein. In the table there are 700,000 to 900,000 distinct CDR3 sequences, under 30% of which are singletons. Extractions gave at least 5.5 micrograms of total RNA per sample. V was pared by 7 bases and J by 5 bases, with 14 bases between. The CDR3 is 13 amino acids. The data were also submitted as part of a second study, on T cells of mothers and their children. From that study: Donation came from a few healthy Caucasian mothers together with their six children.

The source of this sequence is a boy under 18 in good health. The sequenced sample consisted of blood. The J gene is TRBJ1-1, the V gene TRBV12-3 or TRBV12-4; tentative D call: TRBD1 (6 bases). The CDR3 loop is CASTQGIGTEAFF. The CDR3 nucleotides are TGTGCCAGCACCCAGGGGATTGGGACTGAAGCTTTCTTT.